The TCR beta chain under discussion was sequenced for a study of T cells in Graves' hyperthyroidism and ophthalmopathy. Overall study: Peripheral blood samples were taken at initial diagnosis, prior to any treatment.

Those with hyperthyroidism were 18 to 65 years old, newly diagnosed, and ill for under 2 months. Diagnoses used clinical symptoms, serum thyroxine and TRAb, thyroid ultrasound and orbital computed tomography. This clonotype was seen ten or more times. Its antigen is unknown. The CDR3 runs to 14 residues. The V gene's germline CDR1 is SGHAT and CDR2 FQNNGV. Deletions cut 0 bases from V and 5 bases from J, with 10 bases between. Amplified TCR beta CDR3 regions derived from RNA transcripts. Primed by the HTBI set, a first-round RT-PCR was run on the TCR CDR3. TCRdb reprocessed the multiplex PCR reads with MiXCR, giving one entry per CDR3 protein. The sample has around 500,000 distinct CDR3 sequences, approximately 14% seen once. Study conclusions and caveats: Blood also held most thyroid clonotypes expanded beyond 0.001.

The clonotype originates from a middle-aged woman with Graves' hyperthyroidism. The sequenced sample consisted of blood. V gene TRBV11-2 combines with J gene TRBJ2-5; D uncertain. The CDR3 loop reads CASSLDIGRETQYF. The CDR3 DNA follows: TGTGCCAGCAGCTTAGATATAGGACGGGAGACCCAGTACTTC.